This is a list of T cell receptor beta chains from one sample in a study of blood T cells in healthy people across ages. TCRdb called the 5' RACE reads again in MiXCR, with one record for every CDR3 protein. This sample yields 550,000 to 700,000 distinct CDR3 sequences, of which 25% to 30% are seen a single time; around a sixth belongs to the top ten. Sample: blood. The source is a woman between 65 and 79 years old in good health. Each CDR3 is given with its conserved first and last residue. The order of the fields is J gene, V gene, D gene, clone size, CDR3 length, CDR3 DNA, CDR3 protein. D genes are given only for firm matches. Size is stated for part of the rows, as once, few or many counts, or as a class when the clone is expanded.

>TRBJ2-1|TRBV12-3/TRBV12-4|-|many|14
TGTGCCAGCAGTTTCGGGGGGACAATCAATGAGCAGTTCTTC
CASSFGGTINEQFF
>TRBJ2-7|TRBV29-1|-|-|12
TGCAGCGTTGGCAAGGGTTCCTACGAGCAGTACTTC
CSVGKGSYEQYF
>TRBJ2-3|TRBV20-1|TRBD2|few|17
TGCGGTGCCGTTACTCGTCCGGGACTAGCGGGGGTAGATACGCAGTATTTT
CGAVTRPGLAGVDTQYF
>TRBJ1-2|TRBV6-5|-|-|12
TGTGCCAGCAGTCCTCGGGGGGATGGCTACACCTTC
CASSPRGDGYTF
>TRBJ2-3|TRBV20-1|-|few|12
TGCAGTGCCACACGGGGAGGAGATACGCAGTATTTT
CSATRGGDTQYF
>TRBJ2-2|TRBV29-1|-|-|14
TGCAGCGTGGGCCGGGACCCCAACACCGGGGAGCTGTTTTTT
CSVGRDPNTGELFF
>TRBJ2-1|TRBV7-2|-|-|16
TGTGCCTGCAGCCCCGGAGGGAGGGGGGTATACAATGAGCAGTTCTTC
CACSPGGRGVYNEQFF
>TRBJ2-5|TRBV7-2|-|few|15
TGTGCCAGCAGCTTAGACCGGGGTCCGTGGGAGACCCAGTACTTC
CASSLDRGPWETQYF
>TRBJ2-7|TRBV9|-|few|14
TGTGCCAGCAGCAGGGGGGGTCTCTCTTACGAGCAGTACTTC
CASSRGGLSYEQYF
>TRBJ1-1|TRBV20-1|-|-|15
TGCAGTGCTAGAGATCTCCTCTATGGTTACACTGAAGCTTTCTTT
CSARDLLYGYTEAFF
>TRBJ2-1|TRBV29-1|-|few|14
TGCAGCGTTGGGACCCCGCCGTCGTACAATGAGCAGTTCTTC
CSVGTPPSYNEQFF
>TRBJ2-3|TRBV4-2|-|-|15
TGTGCCAGCAGCCTACGGACTGCCGGAGGGGATACGCAGTATTTT
CASSLRTAGGDTQYF
>TRBJ1-1|TRBV29-1|-|few|14
TGCAGCGTTGCGCCAGGGCCTGTGAACACTGAAGCTTTCTTT
CSVAPGPVNTEAFF
>TRBJ1-1|TRBV12-3/TRBV12-4|-|-|14
TGTGCCTCCACCGGGGATCGTCGGAGGGCTGAAGCTTTCTTT
CASTGDRRRAEAFF
>TRBJ2-5|TRBV19|-|-|17
TGTGCCAGTAGTAGAAGGGGAGGACAGAGGAATCAAGAGACCCAGTACTTC
CASSRRGGQRNQETQYF
>TRBJ2-3|TRBV4-1|-|-|19
TGCGCCAGCAGCCAATACTTCGGGTCAGGGACAATCAGCACAGATACGCAGTATTTT
CASSQYFGSGTISTDTQYF
>TRBJ2-2|TRBV6-1|-|-|17
TGTGCCAGCAGTGAAGTACGGAGCGGTTCGAACACCGGGGAGCTGTTTTTT
CASSEVRSGSNTGELFF
>TRBJ1-2|TRBV5-6|-|-|14
TGTGCCAGCAGCTTGGTGGAAGCCCCCTATGGCTACACCTTC
CASSLVEAPYGYTF
>TRBJ1-1|TRBV5-1|-|few|14
TGCGCCAGCAGCTTGGTGAAGGGAGACACTGAAACTTTCTTT
CASSLVKGDTETFF
>TRBJ2-1|TRBV27|TRBD1|-|15
TGTGCCAGCAGTTTAAGGACAGGGGGCATCAATGAGCAGTTCTTC
CASSLRTGGINEQFF
>TRBJ2-7|TRBV5-1|TRBD2|-|17
TGCGCCAGCAGCTTGGCCGGTCGGACTAGCGAGGACTACGAGCAGTACTTC
CASSLAGRTSEDYEQYF
>TRBJ1-5|TRBV7-2|-|-|15
TGTGCCAGCAGCCTGCAACCCCAGGGAAATCAGCCCCAGCATTTT
CASSLQPQGNQPQHF
>TRBJ1-4|TRBV12-3/TRBV12-4|-|few|14
TGTGCCAGCCGTGCACAGGGAACCGGTGAAAAACTGTTTTTT
CASRAQGTGEKLFF
>TRBJ2-2|TRBV5-1|TRBD2|few|16
TGCGCCAGCAGCAAGACCGGACTAGCCGGCACCGGGGAGCTGTTTTTT
CASSKTGLAGTGELFF
>TRBJ1-3|TRBV5-1|-|-|14
TGCGCCAGCAGCTCAAAGGACTGGGGAAACACCATATATTTT
CASSSKDWGNTIYF
>TRBJ2-1|TRBV5-1|-|-|15
TGCGCCAGCAGCTTGGATGGGGACGTCTACAATGAGCAGTTCTTC
CASSLDGDVYNEQFF
>TRBJ1-4|TRBV7-9|TRBD1|few|14
TGTGCCAGCAGCTGGACAGGGGGCGATGAAAAACTGTTTTTT
CASSWTGGDEKLFF
>TRBJ2-7|TRBV6-2/TRBV6-3|-|-|13
TGTGCCAGCAGTTACGAGGTCGGCTACGAGCAGTACTTC
CASSYEVGYEQYF
>TRBJ1-2|TRBV9|-|many|15
TGTGCCAGCACCCCGACAAGGGGCAAGTTCTATGGCTACACCTTC
CASTPTRGKFYGYTF
>TRBJ2-7|TRBV5-6|TRBD2|few|17
TGTGCCAGCAGCGGTCTTTATTCCAGCGGGGGCACCTACGAGCAGTACTTC
CASSGLYSSGGTYEQYF
>TRBJ2-5|TRBV11-2|-|-|14
TGTGCCAGCAGGGCATGGACACAGGGAGAGACCCAGTACTTC
CASRAWTQGETQYF
>TRBJ2-1|TRBV20-1|-|few|13
TGCAGTGCTAGTATAGCTAAGTGGGATGAGCAGTTCTTC
CSASIAKWDEQFF
>TRBJ2-1|TRBV9|TRBD2|-|16
TGTGCCAGCAGCCTCACCGGGACTAGCATGTACAATGAGCAGTTCTTC
CASSLTGTSMYNEQFF
>TRBJ2-5|TRBV6-6|-|few|13
TGTGCCAGCATTCGAAGCCTCCAAGAGACCCAGTACTTC
CASIRSLQETQYF
>TRBJ1-2|TRBV29-1|-|-|14
TGCAGCATTGAAATCGGGGTCGAGGGCTATGGCTACACCTTC
CSIEIGVEGYGYTF
>TRBJ2-5|TRBV29-1|-|-|13
TGCAGCGTAGCCGGGACACCACAAGAGACCCAGTACTTC
CSVAGTPQETQYF
>TRBJ2-1|TRBV4-2|-|few|17
TGTGCCAGCAGCCAAGATATTGGCAGAGGCGGTCACAATGAGCAGTTCTTC
CASSQDIGRGGHNEQFF
>TRBJ2-1|TRBV27|-|-|14
TGTGCCAGCAGTCCACTGGGTGGGAGAAATGAGCAGTTCTTC
CASSPLGGRNEQFF
>TRBJ2-1|TRBV9|-|-|15
TGTGCCAGCAGCGTACGAGTACCACCTGAGGATGAGCAGTTCTTC
CASSVRVPPEDEQFF
>TRBJ1-1|TRBV14|TRBD1|-|14
TGTGTCAGCAGACCAGGGGGCTTGAACACTGAAGCTTTCTTT
CVSRPGGLNTEAFF
>TRBJ2-1|TRBV11-3|TRBD2|-|19
TGTGCCAGCAGCTCTGGGACTAGCGGAAGGTTTGGCTCCTACAATGAGCAGTTCTTC
CASSSGTSGRFGSYNEQFF
>TRBJ1-3|TRBV10-3|TRBD1|-|15
TGTGCCATCAGTGAGGGGACAGGACCTGGAAACACCATATATTTT
CAISEGTGPGNTIYF
>TRBJ2-5|TRBV5-1|TRBD1|-|15
TGCGCCAGCAGCTTGGCGGGACAGGGTTACGAGACCCAGTACTTC
CASSLAGQGYETQYF
>TRBJ2-5|TRBV5-5|-|-|15
TGTGCCAGCAGAATGGGGCCAGGGCGCAGAGAGACCCAGTACTTC
CASRMGPGRRETQYF
>TRBJ2-5|TRBV7-3|TRBD2|-|14
TGTGCCAGCAGCGCGAACGGGGGGCAAGAGACCCAGTACTTC
CASSANGGQETQYF
>TRBJ2-2|TRBV9|-|few|17
TGTGCCAGCAGCGTAGAAAGGGCGGCAGGCCGAAGCGGGGAGCTGTTTTTT
CASSVERAAGRSGELFF
>TRBJ1-1|TRBV6-2/TRBV6-3|-|-|14
TGTGCCAGCCTGAAAGGAGCTTCCTACACTGAAGCTTTCTTT
CASLKGASYTEAFF
>TRBJ1-2|TRBV24-1|-|-|14
TGTGCCCCCAGTGACTGGGACCAGGGCTATGGCTACACCTTC
CAPSDWDQGYGYTF
>TRBJ2-7|TRBV25-1|TRBD1|-|14
TGTGCCAGCAGTGATTGGGACAGGGACCACGAGCAGTACTTC
CASSDWDRDHEQYF
>TRBJ2-2|TRBV5-6|-|-|15
TGTGCCGGTACCCGGAGGGGGGCTGTGGCCGGGGAGCTGTTTTTT
CAGTRRGAVAGELFF
>TRBJ2-1|TRBV20-1|-|-|13
TGCAGTGCCCTTCCCTCGTCCTACAATGAGCAGTTCTTC
CSALPSSYNEQFF
>TRBJ1-2|TRBV13|TRBD1|-|15
TGTGCCAGCAGCTTAGGGGGACAGGGTCTCTATGGCTACACCTTC
CASSLGGQGLYGYTF
>TRBJ2-5|TRBV7-9|TRBD2|few|16
TGTGCCAGCAGACCCTCTCGGACTAGCGGTCAAGAGACCCAGTACTTC
CASRPSRTSGQETQYF
>TRBJ2-6|TRBV5-1|TRBD2|-|21
TGCGCCAGCAGCTTTGTGACTAGCGGGGGGGCCGCTCCTAGTGGGGCCAACGTCCTGACTTTC
CASSFVTSGGAAPSGANVLTF
>TRBJ2-1|TRBV29-1|-|few|13
TGCAGCGTTGACCGGCAGGGGGACTATGAGCAGTTCTTC
CSVDRQGDYEQFF
>TRBJ1-1|TRBV7-8|-|-|16
TGTGCCAGCAGTCTCGGGGCAGGCTACATGAACACTGAAGCTTTCTTT
CASSLGAGYMNTEAFF